This T cell receptor (beta chain) was profiled in a study of CD8 T cells in ankylosing spondylitis (TCRdb year 2017). Background on the whole study: To find TCR variants linked to disease, the study profiled T cell receptor beta repertoires in ankylosing spondylitis patients and healthy donors. In total, the full study cohort was made up of about 110 healthy donors and about two dozen ankylosing spondylitis patients. Peripheral blood samples were taken, and synovial fluid was additionally collected from ankylosing spondylitis patients. The research as a whole found: Significant enrichment of the disease-linked clones was reported in matched synovial fluid samples from ankylosing spondylitis patients. Blood from ankylosing spondylitis patients appeared to be characterized by a TCR beta motif made up of seven or eight highly homologous amino acid variants. The disease-linked clones had a CD8+ phenotype and were found at relatively low frequencies in peripheral blood. Some TCR beta motif variants had previously been reported in synovial fluid and blood of reactive arthritis patients, which suggested common disease-initiation mechanisms.

This clonotype has only a few counts. Its antigen specificity is not known. No base-level quality is on record; no much larger clone is a single base apart. This sample was sequenced with an Illumina HiSeq 2500. Quantitative 5'-RACE with molecular barcodes was the method used to prepare the TCR beta libraries. The original pipeline was this. To identify disease-linked TCR variants, a new computational method was used, one built on a probabilistic model of VDJ rearrangement. In-frame beta chains were kept once TCRdb had trimmed the public reads at Q25 with fastp and called clones with MiXCR. Entries are consolidated by CDR3 protein sequence, retaining the most common genes and DNA. TCRdb's processing, not the study's, gives the V and J calls here. The sample yields hundreds of thousands of distinct CDR3 sequences; roughly 10% were counted once. More than 0.5% of the sample comes from the top ten. Relative to germline, V is 1 base shorter and J is 12 bases shorter, with 10 bases between their ends. The germline V gene (reference sequence) sets CDR1 to DFQATT and CDR2 to SNEGSKA. From the cysteine through the phenylalanine, the CDR3 covers 11 amino acids. The CDR3 DNA has 33 bases and is translated from base 1.

Sequenced: blood, either unsorted or a sorted T cell fraction (not recorded which). This receptor was taken from a male donor with ankylosing spondylitis. The V and J segments used are TRBV20-1 and TRBJ2-1, with the D gene call left open. Here the CDR3 is given as CSARAWAAQFF. In nucleotides, the sequence is TGCAGTGCTAGAGCCTGGGCTGCGCAGTTCTTC.